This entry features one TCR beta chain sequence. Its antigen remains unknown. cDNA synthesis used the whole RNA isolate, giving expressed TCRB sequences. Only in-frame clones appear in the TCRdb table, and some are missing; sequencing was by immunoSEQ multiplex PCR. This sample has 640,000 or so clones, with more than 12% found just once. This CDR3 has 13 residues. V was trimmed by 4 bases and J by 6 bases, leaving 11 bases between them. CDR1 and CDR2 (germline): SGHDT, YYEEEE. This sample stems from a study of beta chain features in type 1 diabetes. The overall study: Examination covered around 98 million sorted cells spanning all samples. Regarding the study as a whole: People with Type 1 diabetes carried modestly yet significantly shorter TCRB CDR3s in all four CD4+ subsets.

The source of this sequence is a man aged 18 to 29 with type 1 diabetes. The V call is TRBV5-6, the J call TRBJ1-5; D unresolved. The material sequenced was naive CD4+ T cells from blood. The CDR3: CASSPYPGQPQHF. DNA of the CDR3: TGTGCCAGCAGCCCGTACCCTGGTCAGCCCCAGCATTTT.